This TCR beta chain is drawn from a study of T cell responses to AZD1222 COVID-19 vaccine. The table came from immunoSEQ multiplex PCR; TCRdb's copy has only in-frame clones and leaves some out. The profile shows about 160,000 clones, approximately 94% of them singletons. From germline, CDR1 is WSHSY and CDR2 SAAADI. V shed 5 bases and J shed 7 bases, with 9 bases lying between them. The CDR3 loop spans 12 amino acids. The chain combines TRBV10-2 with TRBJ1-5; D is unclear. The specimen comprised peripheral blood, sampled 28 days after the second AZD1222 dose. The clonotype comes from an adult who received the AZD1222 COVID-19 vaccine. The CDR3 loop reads CASSRAEQPQHF. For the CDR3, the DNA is TGCGCCAGCAGTAGGGCGGAACAGCCCCAGCATTTT.